This T cell receptor (beta chain) is from a study of monozygotic twins with inflammatory bowel disease. Study-level findings and limits: Using the inverse Simpson index, IBD patients had lower TCRbeta diversity than healthy co-twins. Data gave no support to a single strong signal or clonotype associated with IBD.

In regard to this clonotype: Its antigen is currently unknown.

From germline, CDR1 is MDHEN and CDR2 SYDVKM. This CDR3 has 14 residues. Addition of UMIs with a 6-nucleotide sample barcode was achieved by template switching. TCRdb re-called the 5' RACE reads and shows each CDR3 protein once, DNA omitted. Across about 110,000 distinct CDR3 sequences, the top ten clones capture 9.5% to 15% of the sample. The chain uses TRBV28 and TRBJ2-2; TCRdb designates TRBD2, a call that cannot be tested without DNA. This TCR was sampled from a human donor with ulcerative colitis or Crohn's disease, or a healthy co-twin of an affected twin (not recorded which). The sequenced sample was blood. The chain's CDR3 is CASSVAGVAGELFF.